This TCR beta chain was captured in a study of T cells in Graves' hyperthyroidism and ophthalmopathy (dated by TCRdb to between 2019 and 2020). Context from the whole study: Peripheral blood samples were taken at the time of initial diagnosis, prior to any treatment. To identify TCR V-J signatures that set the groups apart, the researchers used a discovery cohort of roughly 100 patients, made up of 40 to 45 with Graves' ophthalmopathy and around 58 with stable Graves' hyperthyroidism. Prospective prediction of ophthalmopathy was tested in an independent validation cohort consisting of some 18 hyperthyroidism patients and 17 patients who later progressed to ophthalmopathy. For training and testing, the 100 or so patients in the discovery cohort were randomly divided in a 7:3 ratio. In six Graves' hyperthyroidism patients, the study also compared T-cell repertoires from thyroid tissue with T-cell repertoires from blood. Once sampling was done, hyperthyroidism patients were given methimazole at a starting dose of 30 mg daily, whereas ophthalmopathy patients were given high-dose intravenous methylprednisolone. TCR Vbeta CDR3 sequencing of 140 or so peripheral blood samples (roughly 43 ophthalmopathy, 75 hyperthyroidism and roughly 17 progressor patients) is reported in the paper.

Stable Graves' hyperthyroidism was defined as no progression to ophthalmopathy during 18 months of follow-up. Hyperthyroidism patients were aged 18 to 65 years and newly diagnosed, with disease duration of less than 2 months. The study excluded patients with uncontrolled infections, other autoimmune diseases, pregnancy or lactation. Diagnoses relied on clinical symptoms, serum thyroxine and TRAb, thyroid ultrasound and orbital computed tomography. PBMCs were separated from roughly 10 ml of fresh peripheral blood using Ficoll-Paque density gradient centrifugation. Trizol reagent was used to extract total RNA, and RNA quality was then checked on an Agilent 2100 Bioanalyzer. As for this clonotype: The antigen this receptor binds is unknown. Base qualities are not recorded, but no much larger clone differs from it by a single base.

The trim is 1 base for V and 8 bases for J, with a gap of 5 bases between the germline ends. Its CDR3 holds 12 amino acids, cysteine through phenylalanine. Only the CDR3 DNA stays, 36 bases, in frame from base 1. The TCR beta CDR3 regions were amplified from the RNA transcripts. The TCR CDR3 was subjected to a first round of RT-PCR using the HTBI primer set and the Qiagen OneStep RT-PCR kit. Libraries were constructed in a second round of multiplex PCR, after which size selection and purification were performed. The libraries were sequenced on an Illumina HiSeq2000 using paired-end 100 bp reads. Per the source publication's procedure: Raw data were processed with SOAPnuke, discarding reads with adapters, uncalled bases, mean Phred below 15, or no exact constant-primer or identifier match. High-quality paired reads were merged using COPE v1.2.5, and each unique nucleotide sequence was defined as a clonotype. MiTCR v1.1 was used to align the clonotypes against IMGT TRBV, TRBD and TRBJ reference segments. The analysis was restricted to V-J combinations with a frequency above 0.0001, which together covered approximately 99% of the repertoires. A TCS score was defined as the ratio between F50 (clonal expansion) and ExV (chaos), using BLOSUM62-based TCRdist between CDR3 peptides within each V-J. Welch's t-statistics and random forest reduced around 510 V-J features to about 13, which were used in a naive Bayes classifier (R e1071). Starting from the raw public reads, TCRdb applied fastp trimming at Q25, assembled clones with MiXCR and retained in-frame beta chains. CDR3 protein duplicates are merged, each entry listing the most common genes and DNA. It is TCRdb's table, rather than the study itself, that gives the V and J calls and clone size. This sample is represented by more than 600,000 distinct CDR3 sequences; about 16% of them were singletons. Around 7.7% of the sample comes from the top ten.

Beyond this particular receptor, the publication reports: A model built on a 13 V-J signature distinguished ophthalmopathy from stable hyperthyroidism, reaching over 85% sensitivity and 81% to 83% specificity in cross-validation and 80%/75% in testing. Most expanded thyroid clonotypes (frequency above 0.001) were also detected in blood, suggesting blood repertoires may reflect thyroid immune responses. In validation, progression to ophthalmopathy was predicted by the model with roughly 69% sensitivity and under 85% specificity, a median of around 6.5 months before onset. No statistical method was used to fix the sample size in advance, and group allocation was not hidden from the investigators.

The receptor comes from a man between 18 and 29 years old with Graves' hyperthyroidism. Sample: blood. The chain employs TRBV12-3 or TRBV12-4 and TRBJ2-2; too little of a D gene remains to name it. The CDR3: CASSLDNGELFF. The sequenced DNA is TGTGCCAGCAGTTTAGACAATGGGGAGCTGTTTTTT.